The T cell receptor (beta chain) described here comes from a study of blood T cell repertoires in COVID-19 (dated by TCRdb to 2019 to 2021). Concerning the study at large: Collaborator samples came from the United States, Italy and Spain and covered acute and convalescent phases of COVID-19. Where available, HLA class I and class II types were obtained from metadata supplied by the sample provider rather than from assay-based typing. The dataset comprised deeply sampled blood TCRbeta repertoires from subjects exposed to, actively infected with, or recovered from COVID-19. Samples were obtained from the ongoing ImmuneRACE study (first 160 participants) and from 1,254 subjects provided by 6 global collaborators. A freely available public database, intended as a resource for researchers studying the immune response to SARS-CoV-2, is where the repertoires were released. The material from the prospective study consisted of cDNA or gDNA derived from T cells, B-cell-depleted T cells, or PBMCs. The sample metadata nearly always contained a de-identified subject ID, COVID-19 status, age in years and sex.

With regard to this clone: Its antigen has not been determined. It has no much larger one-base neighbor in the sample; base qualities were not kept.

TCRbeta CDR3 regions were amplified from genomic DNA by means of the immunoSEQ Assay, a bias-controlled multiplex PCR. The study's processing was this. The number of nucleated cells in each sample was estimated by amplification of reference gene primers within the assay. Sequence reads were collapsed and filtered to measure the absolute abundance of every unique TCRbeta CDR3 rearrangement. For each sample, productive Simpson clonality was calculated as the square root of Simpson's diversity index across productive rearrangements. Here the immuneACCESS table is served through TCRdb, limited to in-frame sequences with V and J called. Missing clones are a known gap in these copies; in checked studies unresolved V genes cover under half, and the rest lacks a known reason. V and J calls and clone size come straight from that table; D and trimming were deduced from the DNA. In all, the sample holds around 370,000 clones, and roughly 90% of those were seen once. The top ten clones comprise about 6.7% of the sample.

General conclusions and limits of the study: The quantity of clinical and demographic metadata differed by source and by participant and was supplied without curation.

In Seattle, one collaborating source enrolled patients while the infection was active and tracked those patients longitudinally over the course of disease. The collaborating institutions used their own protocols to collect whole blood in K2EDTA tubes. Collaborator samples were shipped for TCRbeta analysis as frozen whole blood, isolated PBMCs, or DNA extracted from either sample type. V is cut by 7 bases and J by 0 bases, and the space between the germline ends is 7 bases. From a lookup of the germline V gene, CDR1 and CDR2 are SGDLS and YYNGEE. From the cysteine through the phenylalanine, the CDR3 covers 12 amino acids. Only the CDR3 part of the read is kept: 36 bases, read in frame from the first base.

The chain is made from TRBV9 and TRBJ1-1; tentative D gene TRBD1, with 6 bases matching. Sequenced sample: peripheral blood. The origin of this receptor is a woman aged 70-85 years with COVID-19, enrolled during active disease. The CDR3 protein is CASGQLNTEAFF. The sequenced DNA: TGTGCCAGCGGACAGTTGAACACTGAAGCTTTCTTT.